This T cell receptor beta chain was identified during a study of T cells after yellow fever vaccination. Study-level information: Fractions of low cell number were prepared using SMART-Seq v4 Ultra Low Input.

Trimming cost V 4 bases and J 1 base, with 10 bases left between them. CDR1 MNHNY and CDR2 SVGAGI come from the germline V gene (reference sequence). There are 15 residues in the CDR3. Study outcomes and limitations: Contaminating bulk clonotypes could be abundant in FACS-sorted repertoires. Detected again after the booster were most primary-vaccination clones, at 95% to 96% CD4 and 88% CD8.

Template switching with 5'RACE generated the TCR cDNA and added a universal primer site and UMIs. One entry per CDR3 protein, called by TCRdb with MiXCR from the 5' RACE reads. The sample consists of 350,000 to 450,000 distinct CDR3 sequences, 15% to 20% of them appearing once. In regard to this clonotype: Its antigen is currently unknown.

V usage is TRBV6-6 and J usage is TRBJ2-2; D remains ambiguous. This receptor was obtained from a man aged 18 to 35 who received the YFV17D yellow fever vaccine. Source: PBMCs, taken before the yellow fever booster vaccination. The CDR3 region has the DNA TGTGCCAGCAGTTTACTCCCAGGGAACACCGGGGAGCTGTTTTTT. Its translation is CASSLLPGNTGELFF.